The 23 T cell receptor beta chains given below trace back to one sample, sequenced in a study of Graves' ophthalmopathy and Graves' hyperthyroidism. The study amplified TCR beta CDR3 regions using RNA transcripts. First-round RT-PCR with HTBI primers preceded a second-round multiplex PCR. TCRdb fed the multiplex PCR reads into MiXCR, producing one record per CDR3 protein. The sample holds about 550,000 distinct CDR3 sequences, 35% to 45% seen once. Sequences were obtained from peripheral blood or thyroid tissue (not recorded which). These receptors were obtained from an adult man with Graves' hyperthyroidism.

The chain combines TRBV29-1 with TRBJ1-2, with TRBD1 identical over 9 bases. With 4 bases clipped from V and 8 bases from J, the junction kept 14 bases outside the gene matches. Looked up from germline, CDR1 is SQVTM and CDR2 is ANQGSEA. CDR3 length: 15 residues. CDR3 in DNA: TGCAGCGTTGGAGACCCTCGGGACAGGGCCAAAGGCTACACCTTC. Its protein is CSVGDPRDRAKGYTF.

This clonotype occurred a few times. This chain links TRBV27 with TRBJ1-1; TRBD1 is a possible D gene (6 bases). Trimming removed 3 bases from V and 6 bases from J, with 20 bases in between. The CDR3 extends over 16 amino acids. Per germline, CDR1 MNHEY and CDR2 SMNVEV (reference sequence). The CDR3 protein is CASSFVPGGGGSEAFF. The CDR3 region has the DNA TGTGCCAGCAGTTTCGTTCCGGGGGGCGGTGGGTCTGAAGCTTTCTTT.

There are a few counts of this clonotype. The chain is built from TRBV30 and TRBJ1-1, with a weak D call TRBD1 (5 bases). The length of the CDR3 is 16 residues. V was shortened by 7 bases and J by 1 base, with 22 bases between the two germline ends. Germline V gene sequence: CDR1 GTSNPN, CDR2 SVGIG (reference sequence). The CDR3 bases are TGTGCCTCCCACCCCGGGGAGACGGGGCCGAACACTGAAGCTTTCTTT. Residues: CASHPGETGPNTEAFF.

At least ten counts were recorded for this clonotype. The rearrangement links TRBV7-8 to TRBJ2-7, with D unclear. Trimming took off 4 bases at V and 3 bases at J, with 13 bases between the two ends. CDR1 and CDR2 (germline): SGHVS, FQNEAQ. The CDR3 totals 14 residues. CDR3 sequence (DNA): TGTGCCAGCAGCTCAAACGACGGCCTCTACGAGCAGTACTTC. Its translation: CASSSNDGLYEQYF.

In this sample, this clonotype turned up a few times. CDR3 region: CASSPLDGINEKLFF. For the CDR3, the DNA is TGCGCCAGCAGCCCTTTGGACGGAATAAATGAAAAACTGTTTTTT. The rearrangement joins TRBV5-1 to TRBJ1-4; no clear D gene. The CDR3 is made up of 15 amino acids. Trimming took 4 bases from V and 5 from J, leaving 15 bases between them. The germline gives CDR1 SGHRS, CDR2 YFSETQ.

This clonotype has ten or more counts. V gene TRBV2 combines with J gene TRBJ1-6; no reliable D call. V was shortened by 8 bases and J by 6 bases, with 11 bases between the two germline ends. This CDR3 spans 13 amino acids. CDR1 and CDR2 (germline): SNHLY, FYNNEI. The CDR3 here is CASSQNPNSPLHF. The DNA of the CDR3 is TGTGCCAGCTCACAAAATCCTAATTCACCCCTCCACTTT.

This clonotype was detected ten times or more. The chain links TRBV7-2 to TRBJ2-5; 12 bases are shared with TRBD2. Germline values: CDR1 SGHTA, CDR2 FQGNSA. The CDR3 contains 18 residues. V was clipped by 4 bases and J by 5 bases; unmatched bases: 14. As DNA, the CDR3 is TGTGCCAGCAGCTCAAGGGGGGCTAGCGGGAGGGCAGGGGAGACCCAGTACTTC. Protein: CASSSRGASGRAGETQYF.

This clonotype was seen at least ten times. This chain links TRBV5-1 with TRBJ1-4, with 8 nucleotides matching TRBD1. V lost 2 bases, J lost 8 bases, and 8 bases stayed unmatched. Germline assignment: CDR1 SGHRS and CDR2 YFSETQ. This CDR3 is built from 15 residues. CDR3 DNA sequence: TGCGCCAGCAGCTTATCAGGGGGCGAGTACGAAAAACTGTTTTTT. Translated: CASSLSGGEYEKLFF.

This clonotype showed up just once. This chain connects TRBV10-3 to TRBJ2-7; TRBD1 agrees at 9 bases. V shed 8 bases, J shed 4 bases, and the junction held 6 bases outside the gene matches. The V gene's germline CDR1 is ENHRY and CDR2 SYGVKD. The CDR3 length is 13 residues. The CDR3 here is CAIGGQGRYEQYF. The CDR3 DNA reads TGTGCCATCGGGGGACAGGGTCGTTACGAGCAGTACTTC.

V and J are TRBV10-3 and TRBJ1-2, with TRBD1 identical over 7 bases. The germline V gene encodes CDR1 ENHRY and CDR2 SYGVKD. The CDR3 is 19 residues long. After removal of 2 bases from V and 6 bases from J, the junction contained 21 bases not matched to a gene. CDR3 protein: CAISERNTYEQGEVDGYTF. CDR3 bases: TGTGCCATCAGTGAGCGGAATACCTACGAGCAGGGGGAAGTTGATGGCTACACCTTC.

This clonotype was counted a few times. V usage is TRBV2 and J usage is TRBJ2-7; tentative D call: TRBD1 (5 bases). Trimming pared 3 bases from V and 0 bases from J, leaving 12 bases between. The CDR3 has 15 residues. Per germline, CDR1 SNHLY and CDR2 FYNNEI. This CDR3 is CASSETVLSSYEQYF. CDR3 nucleotide sequence: TGTGCCAGCAGTGAGACAGTACTAAGCTCCTACGAGCAGTACTTC.

This clonotype has at least ten counts. The chain carries TRBV25-1 and TRBJ2-5, with a possible D match to TRBD1 (6 bases). Germline V CDR1 and CDR2: MGHDK, SYGVNS. The V and J ends lost 4 bases and 2 bases respectively, with 11 bases between them. CDR3 length: 14 amino acids. The CDR3 sequence: CASSAWTVQETQYF. The CDR3, as DNA: TGTGCCAGCAGTGCCTGGACAGTGCAAGAGACCCAGTACTTC.

A note on this clonotype: A read error may explain this, as a much larger clone is one base away. V and J are TRBV7-9 and TRBJ2-7; no definite D call. Trimming pared 3 bases from V and 5 bases from J, leaving 11 bases between. CDR1 and CDR2 from the germline V gene are SEHNR and FQNEAQ (reference sequence). The CDR3 is made up of 13 amino acids. In nucleotides, the CDR3 is TGTGCCAGCAGCTTCTCCAGGTCCCACGAGCAGTACTTC. Translation: CASSFSRSHEQYF.

The V and J genes are TRBV29-1 and TRBJ2-7; D is unclear. CDR3 length: 12 amino acids. The V end was cut by 4 bases, the J end by 6 bases, with 13 bases between. In germline, CDR1 is SQVTM, CDR2 ANQGSEA. CDR3 bases: TGCAGCGTTGGCGAGTGGGCCGGCGAGCAGTACTTC. Protein sequence: CSVGEWAGEQYF.

The genes are TRBV7-2 and TRBJ2-5; 9 bases are shared with TRBD1. After removal of 5 bases from V and 6 bases from J, the junction contained 4 bases not matched to a gene. Germline assignment: CDR1 SGHTA and CDR2 FQGNSA. The CDR3 totals 13 residues. The CDR3 here is CASSRGQGQTQYF. In nucleotides, the CDR3 is TGTGCCAGCAGCAGGGGACAGGGTCAGACCCAGTACTTC.

The chain carries TRBV29-1 and TRBJ2-1, with 10 bases that match TRBD2. The germline V gene has CDR1 SQVTM and CDR2 ANQGSEA. The CDR3 runs 13 residues. Germline trimming cut 7 bases from V and 7 bases from J; bases unmatched to any gene: 7. CDR3 DNA sequence: TGCAGCGCAAGGGGACTAGCGAGGAATGAGCAGTTCTTC. Amino acids: CSARGLARNEQFF.

This clonotype was recorded a few times. J is TRBJ2-7 and V is TRBV29-1, with 11 bases fitting TRBD2. Near its end, the DNA agrees better with TRBJ2-1, so the J call may be wrong. The CDR3 has 12 amino acids. Looked up from germline, CDR1 is SQVTM and CDR2 is ANQGSEA. CDR3 nucleotide sequence: TGCAGCGTTGGCGCTAGCGGGAGGGAGCAGTTCTTC. It encodes CSVGASGREQFF.

This clonotype was picked up a small number of times. This rearrangement joins TRBV6-5 to TRBJ2-2; no clear D gene. The germline V gene encodes CDR1 MNHEY and CDR2 SVGAGI. The CDR3 is 13 amino acids. With 2 bases removed from V and 6 bases from J, the gap between germline ends came to 7 bases. Here the CDR3 DNA reads TGTGCCAGCAGTTACGTGAGGTCCGGGGAGCTGTTTTTT. It yields the protein CASSYVRSGELFF.

This clonotype was detected many times. This chain links TRBV6-2 or TRBV6-3 with TRBJ2-2; D is unresolved. The CDR3 is 11 residues long. Trimming removed 8 bases at V and 1 base at J, with 2 bases between. Germline lookup yields CDR1 MNHEY and CDR2 SVGEGT. In DNA, the CDR3 is TGTGCCAGCGTGAACACCGGGGAGCTGTTTTTT. Translating gives CASVNTGELFF.

Ten or more counts support this clonotype. J is TRBJ2-5 and V is TRBV12-3 or TRBV12-4; D gene ambiguous. Trimming left V 1 base short and J 8 bases short, with 17 bases between. The CDR3 extends over 15 amino acids. The CDR3 DNA is TGTGCCAGCAGTTTAGGCTTGGAGACCGGGTCCACCCAGTACTTC. Amino acids: CASSLGLETGSTQYF.

The chain employs TRBV18 and TRBJ2-5; 7 nucleotides agree with TRBD1. The CDR3 totals 14 residues. J was trimmed by 5 bases and V by 4 bases; bases with no gene match: 7. From germline, CDR1 is KGHSH and CDR2 LQKENI. For the CDR3, the DNA is TGTGCCAGCTCACTCTTCGACAGGGACGAGACCCAGTACTTC. Its translation is CASSLFDRDETQYF.

The chain couples TRBV29-1 to TRBJ1-2; the D gene is possibly TRBD1 (6 bases). The germline gives CDR1 SQVTM, CDR2 ANQGSEA. This CDR3 contains 17 residues. V shed 3 bases and J shed 0 bases, with 20 bases lying between them. CDR3 in amino acids: CSVDGGAMTDTNYGYTF. The CDR3 DNA reads TGCAGCGTTGATGGGGGGGCAATGACAGACACTAACTATGGCTACACCTTC.

The rearrangement joins TRBV2 to TRBJ2-6; 8 nucleotides align to TRBD1. V lost 6 bases to trimming and J lost 0 bases; unmatched junction nucleotides: 4. Germline V lookup: CDR1 SNHLY, CDR2 FYNNEI. The CDR3 is 16 residues long. The DNA for the CDR3 is TGTGCCAGCAGCCCAGACAGGGGCTCTGGGGCCAACGTCCTGACTTTC. Its translation: CASSPDRGSGANVLTF.